The text below deals with one T cell receptor beta chain. This clonotype is a singleton in its sample. Its antigen remains unidentified. Per-base quality was not reported, and no clone a single base away is much larger than it. A single read counts as weak evidence. Reading the label with the study, this specimen's time point is: patch test 3, about 24 weeks after DPC sensitization. The sample's treatment or condition label is to be understood as: therapeutic diphenylcyclopropenone sensitization with weekly scalp DPC. Blood at each patch-test visit was drawn before the patch test was applied. To be eligible, patients had to be aged 18 to 70, diagnosed with alopecia and judged suitable for DPC therapy, while pregnant patients were excluded. Total RNA was extracted from unfractionated whole blood collected in Tempus Blood RNA tubes. V sheds 1 base and J sheds 3 bases, leaving 13 bases between their ends. For CDR1 and CDR2, the germline V gene lists SGHDN and FVKESK. The CDR3 measures 15 amino acids from cysteine to phenylalanine. CDR3 DNA only is kept here, 45 bases in frame from base 1.

This entry belongs to a study of human T cells and chemical hapten exposure (dated by TCRdb to the early 2020s). With respect to the entire study: For sensitization, 2% DPC in acetone was applied to a 2 cm by 2 cm area of upper inner arm skin. Throughout the study period of around 24 weeks, patients also received therapeutic DPC doses to the scalp every week. Patch testing was performed on the upper back with Finn chambers containing 0.01% DPC, and the patch tests were scored after 6 days according to International Contact Dermatitis Research Group standards. Most of the patients in the cohort were female, and the cohort covered alopecia areata with under or over 50% scalp involvement, alopecia totalis and alopecia universalis. Libraries were pooled for sequencing, and per-sample TCR yields varied mainly because of small differences in library volumes within the pool. This study followed changes in the peripheral blood TCR repertoire in vivo during primary and secondary sensitization of alopecia patients to the hapten diphenylcyclopropenone (DPC). Patient blood was sampled pre-sensitization (week 0) and at 2, 6 and about 24 weeks after DPC sensitization. Nearly 30 alopecia patients provided blood for TCR sequencing at one to four time points (pre-sensitization, 2, 6 and 24 weeks).

Summary of the overall study and its limitations: A positive correlation was found between the number of PT1 expanded TCRs and patch test score, with significance reached at thresholds 8, 16 and 32 but not 4. Alopecia, a presumed autoimmune disease, was present in all patients, so the immune response of the patients might differ from that of healthy individuals. After repeated subsampling, the strength of the expansion versus patch-test correlation and the threshold at which it became significant changed. DPC sensitization did not change how many TCRs were above 1 in 1000 frequency, and no evidence was found of alterations in global repertoire structure. Significantly more large CDR3 similarity clusters were formed by expanded TCRs than by pre-sensitization or healthy control sets, consistent with antigen-driven responses.

The receptor library was made with RACE. The sequencer listed for this sample is NextSeq 500. During library preparation, unique molecular identifiers were attached to individual cDNA molecules so that TCRs could be counted quantitatively and reproducibly. Both TCR alpha and TCR beta chains were sequenced from each blood RNA sample. Per the authors' processing: The median number of TCRs per sample was some 100,000, ranging from 23,224 to 690,600. The Decombinator software suite was used to annotate the V, J and CDR3 of the TCR reads. For PS versus PT1 abundance plots, all samples were subsampled to the same number of TCRs (28,000). Expanded TCRs were defined as absent before sensitization and observed at least eight times at the 2-week time point. TCRdb redid the processing of the public reads, applying fastp at Q25 and MiXCR, and retained in-frame beta chains. Each CDR3 protein gets just one entry, which takes the most common genes and DNA from the rows behind it. TCRdb's processing, not the study's, gives the V and J calls here. The sample table shows tens of thousands of distinct CDR3 sequences, and approximately 12% are seen once. The ten largest clones capture around 5.8% of the sample.

The sequence links TRBV14 to TRBJ2-7; the D gene cannot be resolved reliably. The receptor was derived from a woman in her fifties or sixties with alopecia areata. Some clones in this sample may be carry-over from other donors' samples. The source material was whole blood, sampled in connection with sensitization to the hapten diphenylcyclopropenone (DPC). CDR3 loop: CASSQVVASFYEQYF. The DNA sequence is TGTGCCAGCAGCCAAGTCGTGGCCAGTTTCTACGAGCAGTACTTC.